This TCR beta chain was sequenced for a study of shared clonotypes between healthy human individuals. As for the study in general: Contributing individuals were a couple of females and three males aged 18 to 49. Whole-study findings and limits: Blood was the sole source, and tissue repertoires probably differ. It was the non-shared clonotypes that had lower generation probabilities than clonotypes shared by all four donors. Estimated richness values were generally larger in naive subsets than in memory subsets.

As to this clone: Its antigen is not known.

V was shortened by 0 bases and J by 3 bases, with 10 bases between the two germline ends. Germline V lookup: CDR1 SGDLS, CDR2 YYNGEE. The CDR3 spans 14 residues. Profiling relied on immunoSEQ multiplex PCR, and the TCRdb table lists in-frame clones only, not all of them. Here the sample spans some 95,000 clones, under 80% being singletons. This clonotype was obtained from a man in his thirties or forties in good health. Sequencing used memory CD8+ T cells sorted from blood. As for subset: CD45RO+ cells pooled with CCR7-negative TemRA cells. V gene TRBV9 combines with J gene TRBJ2-7, with a weak D call TRBD1 (6 bases). CDR3 residues: CASSVGLQGYEQYF. The CDR3 DNA is TGTGCCAGCAGCGTAGGTCTACAGGGCTACGAGCAGTACTTC.